These 10 T cell receptor beta chains came from one sample sequenced in a study of T cell changes during pregnancy in multiple sclerosis. Repertoires were generated with immunoSEQ multiplex PCR, while TCRdb's copy carries only in-frame clones and drops some. The sample records fewer than 75,000 clones, more than 85% being singletons. Sequences were derived from peripheral blood, sampled in the first trimester of pregnancy. The receptors were gathered from a female donor with multiple sclerosis, enrolled in a pregnancy study.

J is TRBJ2-1 and V is TRBV6-5, with 8 bases that match TRBD2. Germline-derived CDR1 and CDR2 are MNHEY and SVGAGI. V dropped 4 bases and J dropped 9; count of bases not matched to a gene: 2. CDR3 length: 12 amino acids. CDR3 bases: TGTGCCAGCAGTTCTACTAGCGGTGAGCAGTTCTTC. This sequence encodes CASSSTSGEQFF.

J is TRBJ2-1 and V is TRBV19, with D perhaps TRBD2 (6 bases). Germline CDR1 LNHDA, CDR2 SQIVND (reference sequence). V was clipped by 6 bases and J by 4 bases, with 19 bases between them. The CDR3 has 16 amino acids. The CDR3 DNA reads TGTGCCAGTAGGTCCTTCGCGGGACTCACTTACAATGAGCAGTTCTTC. It codes for CASRSFAGLTYNEQFF. Filled out from reference TRBV19 and TRBJ2-1, the complete variable domain reads DGGITQSPKYLFRKEGQNVTLSCEQNLNHDAMYWYRQDPGQGLRLIYYSQIVNDFQKGDIAEGYSVSREKKESFPLTVTSAQKNPTAFYLCASRSFAGLTYNEQFFGPGTRLTVL.

The CDR3 region is CATRTSGELYEQYF. The CDR3 DNA sequence: TGTGCCACCCGGACTAGCGGGGAGCTCTACGAGCAGTACTTC. The V gene is TRBV10-3, the J gene TRBJ2-7; the match to TRBD2 covers 12 bases. The CDR3 runs to 14 residues. V shed 10 bases, J shed 3 bases, and the junction held 7 bases outside the gene matches. Germline assignment: CDR1 ENHRY and CDR2 SYGVKD.

This clone was seen once. The chain has TRBV28 and TRBJ2-2; tentatively, D is TRBD2 (7 bases). With 5 bases removed from V and 5 bases from J, the gap between germline ends came to 18 bases. The length of the CDR3 is 16 residues. CDR1 MDHEN and CDR2 SYDVKM come from the germline V gene. For the CDR3, the DNA is TGTGCCAGCAGTGAACCTGGTAGGGGGGGAACCGGGGAGCTGTTTTTT. As protein: CASSEPGRGGTGELFF.

This clone was observed a handful of times. The rearrangement links TRBV11-1 to TRBJ2-1; weak D call: TRBD2 (6 bases). Trimming shortened V by 3 bases and J by 5 bases, and 17 bases separated the two germline ends. CDR1 is SGHAT, CDR2 FQDESV, per germline (reference sequence). The CDR3 has 16 amino acids. The CDR3 sequence: CASSFLSGGLHNEQFF. As DNA, the CDR3 is TGTGCCAGCAGCTTTCTTTCTGGAGGGCTCCACAATGAGCAGTTCTTC.

The chain links TRBV9 to TRBJ2-5, with 9 bases that match TRBD2. CDR1 and CDR2 from the germline V gene are SGDLS and YYNGEE. V gave up 0 bases and J gave up 2 bases; unmatched junction bases: 5. This CDR3 is 16 amino acids long. CDR3 sequence reads: CASSVGGGRAQETQYF. The DNA for the CDR3 is TGTGCCAGCAGCGTAGGGGGCGGGAGGGCTCAAGAGACCCAGTACTTC.

The gene calls are TRBV5-6 and TRBJ1-1; D unresolved. The length of the CDR3 is 16 residues. V lost 0 bases and J lost 1, with 13 bases in between. CDR1 SGHDT and CDR2 YYEEEE come from the germline V gene. CDR3 protein: CASSLGINTENTEAFF. Written as DNA, the CDR3 is TGTGCCAGCAGCTTGGGGATTAATACAGAGAACACTGAAGCTTTCTTT.

The chain uses TRBV15 and TRBJ2-1, with TRBD2 identical over 11 bases. Trimming cost V 0 bases and J 7 bases; bases outside gene matches: 5. The CDR3 totals 16 residues. Per germline, CDR1 LNHNV and CDR2 YYDKDF (reference sequence). CDR3 amino acids: CATSRDLAGGVNEQFF. The DNA for the CDR3 is TGTGCCACCAGCAGAGATTTAGCGGGGGGGGTGAATGAGCAGTTCTTC.

The CDR3 DNA reads as TGTGCCAGCAGGATGCGACAGCGAATAACTAACTATGGCTACACCTTC. Residues: CASRMRQRITNYGYTF. The rearrangement links TRBV5-6 to TRBJ1-2; perhaps TRBD1 as D (5 bases). The length of the CDR3 is 16 residues. Germline-derived CDR1 and CDR2 are SGHDT and YYEEEE. The ends were cut back, 5 bases at V and 0 bases at J, with 17 bases in the middle.

The CDR3 sequence: CASSSLSYEQYF. CDR3 nucleotides: TGTGCCAGCAGTTCCCTCTCCTACGAGCAGTACTTC. The gene calls are TRBV28 and TRBJ2-7, with D unclear. The ends were cut back, 4 bases at V and 0 bases at J, with 4 bases in the middle. Germline V lookup: CDR1 MDHEN, CDR2 SYDVKM. The CDR3 has 12 amino acids.